These 28 T cell receptor beta chains came from one sample sequenced in a study of T cells after yellow fever vaccination. TCRdb independently ran MiXCR on the 5' RACE reads; one entry per CDR3 protein. The sample contains hundreds of thousands of distinct CDR3 sequences, approximately 5.7% of which appear only once. The sample was PBMCs, taken 5 days after the yellow fever booster vaccination. Receptor source: a man aged 30 to 39 who received the YFV17D yellow fever vaccine.

The chain carries TRBV7-2 and TRBJ2-5, with D uncertain. This CDR3 comprises 13 residues. The V end was cut by 4 bases, the J end by 2 bases, with 8 bases between. The germline gives CDR1 SGHTA, CDR2 FQGNSA. The CDR3 loop reads CASSSFRQETQYF. CDR3 coding DNA: TGTGCCAGCAGCTCGTTTAGGCAAGAGACCCAGTACTTC. Full variable domain (rest looked up from reference TRBV7-2 and TRBJ2-5): GAGVSQSPSNKVTEKGKDVELRCDPISGHTALYWYRQSLGQGLEFLIYFQGNSAPDKSGLPSDRFSAERTGGSVSTLTIQRTQQEDSAVYLCASSSFRQETQYFGPGTRLLVL.

This clonotype showed up just a few times. The chain links TRBV6-4 to TRBJ2-7, with a tentative D call TRBD1 (5 bases). This CDR3 region has 13 residues. V was pared by 3 bases and J by 8 bases, with 14 bases between. Germline V gives CDR1 MRHNA, CDR2 SNTAGT. The CDR3 DNA reads TGTGCCAGCAGTGAATCGCAGGGCGGAAAGCAGTACTTC. Its protein is CASSESQGGKQYF.

The chain joins TRBV5-6 to TRBJ2-2; possibly TRBD1 or TRBD2 for D (5 bases each). Deletions cut 2 bases from V and 7 bases from J, with 9 bases between. The V gene's germline CDR1 is SGHDT and CDR2 YYEEEE. This CDR3 has 13 amino acids. CDR3 sequence: CASSLSRGGELFF. DNA for the CDR3: TGTGCCAGCAGCTTATCGAGGGGCGGGGAGCTGTTTTTT.

This clonotype turned up a few times. The J gene is TRBJ2-1, the V gene TRBV7-9; TRBD2 matches 14 bases. CDR3 length equals 15 residues. Germline CDR1 SEHNR, CDR2 FQNEAQ (reference sequence). J gave up 9 bases and V 5 bases, and 6 bases lay outside the gene matches. This CDR3 reads CASSAPTSGRAEQFF. CDR3 sequence (DNA): TGTGCCAGCAGCGCGCCGACTAGCGGGAGGGCTGAGCAGTTCTTC.

At least ten counts were recorded for this clonotype. The rearrangement links TRBV28 to TRBJ1-5; D call uncertain. V was shortened by 2 bases and J by 3 bases, with 8 bases between the two germline ends. CDR1 and CDR2 (germline): MDHEN, SYDVKM. The CDR3 contains 14 residues. CDR3 DNA sequence: TGTGCCAGCAGTTTAACTAACTCCAATCAGCCCCAGCATTTT. Encoded protein: CASSLTNSNQPQHF.

This chain uses TRBV5-1 with TRBJ2-1, with TRBD2 as a possible D gene (5 bases). CDR3 size: 15 residues. Deletions cut 0 bases from V and 4 bases from J, with 11 bases between. CDR1 is SGHRS, CDR2 YFSETQ, per germline. CDR3 loop: CASSLDQRIYNEQFF. DNA for the CDR3: TGCGCCAGCAGCTTGGACCAGCGGATTTACAATGAGCAGTTCTTC. The variable domain in full, completed from reference TRBV5-1 and TRBJ2-1, reads KAGVTQTPRYLIKTRGQQVTLSCSPISGHRSVSWYQQTPGQGLQFLFEYFSETQRNKGNFPGRFSGRQFSNSRSEMNVSTLELGDSALYLCASSLDQRIYNEQFFGPGTRLTVL.

The CDR3 DNA is TGTGCCAGCAGACAAGACAGGGTTAACACTGAAGCTTTCTTT. Translated, it gives CASRQDRVNTEAFF. The chain carries TRBV27 and TRBJ1-1, with TRBD1 identical over 7 bases. The V gene's germline CDR1 is MNHEY and CDR2 SMNVEV (reference sequence). The CDR3 is 14 residues long. V shed 6 bases, J shed 2 bases, and the junction held 6 bases outside the gene matches.

This chain joins TRBV5-1 and TRBJ2-1, with 7 positions matching TRBD1. The germline CDR1 and CDR2 sequences are SGHRS and YFSETQ. After removal of 4 bases from V and 0 bases from J, the junction contained 4 bases not matched to a gene. The CDR3 sequence is 15 residues long. The CDR3 DNA sequence: TGCGCCAGCAGCCGGGACAGTGACTCCTACAATGAGCAGTTCTTC. This translates into CASSRDSDSYNEQFF.

In the case of this clonotype: Possible read error: a much larger clone is one base away. This chain joins TRBV29-1 and TRBJ2-3; D is perhaps TRBD1 or TRBD2 (5 bases each). Germline CDR1 and CDR2: SQVTM and ANQGSEA. The CDR3 sequence is 13 residues long. The CDR3 is CSVDRGVTDSQYF. The CDR3 nucleotides are TGCAGCGTTGATAGGGGAGTAACAGATTCGCAGTATTTT.

This clonotype has only a few counts. The chain uses TRBV10-3 and TRBJ2-1; D not certain. Germline V CDR1 and CDR2: ENHRY, SYGVKD. The V end was cut by 0 bases, the J end by 10 bases, with 16 bases between. The CDR3 runs to 15 residues. CDR3 region: CAISESYGGSQEQFF. CDR3 nucleotide sequence: TGTGCCATCAGTGAGTCGTATGGTGGGTCCCAAGAGCAGTTCTTC.

This clonotype was detected a few times. This chain uses TRBV6-2 or TRBV6-3 with TRBJ1-3; D perhaps matches TRBD1 (5 bases). The CDR3 totals 20 residues. Germline V CDR1 and CDR2: MNHEY, SVGEGT. The germline V and J ends were trimmed by 4 bases and 0 bases, with 25 bases remaining between them. CDR3 loop: CASSWTTESHLPPSGNTIYF. DNA of the CDR3: TGTGCCAGCAGTTGGACGACAGAAAGCCACCTACCCCCCTCTGGAAACACCATATATTTT.

This clonotype was seen ten or more times. The rearrangement uses TRBV7-8 and TRBJ2-2; 7 positions agree with TRBD1. The V segment lost 6 bases and the J segment 5 bases; nucleotides outside the gene matches: 6. The germline gives CDR1 SGHVS, CDR2 FQNEAQ. The CDR3 extends over 14 amino acids. Written as DNA, the CDR3 is TGTGCCAGCAGAGACAGGGTTGGGACCGGGGAGCTGTTTTTT. Amino acid sequence: CASRDRVGTGELFF.

This clonotype was observed a few times. The chain couples TRBV7-9 to TRBJ2-7; D unclear. CDR3 length: 15 amino acids. The ends were cut back, 1 base at V and 0 bases at J, with 10 bases in the middle. The germline CDR1 and CDR2 sequences are SEHNR and FQNEAQ (reference sequence). The CDR3 here is CASSLGPPYSYEQYF. Written as DNA, the CDR3 is TGTGCCAGCAGCTTAGGACCGCCCTACTCCTACGAGCAGTACTTC.

The chain joins TRBV20-1 to TRBJ2-1; weak D call: TRBD2 (6 bases). The CDR3 length is 14 residues. V dropped 6 bases and J dropped 0 bases, with 12 bases sitting between them. In germline, CDR1 is DFQATT, CDR2 SNEGSKA (reference sequence). CDR3 protein: CSAGGSSSYNEQFF. The CDR3 nucleotides are TGCAGTGCCGGGGGTTCGAGCTCCTACAATGAGCAGTTCTTC.

The rearrangement links TRBV20-1 to TRBJ2-1, with TRBD2 identical over 9 bases. Germline V gene sequence: CDR1 DFQATT, CDR2 SNEGSKA (reference sequence). The CDR3 is 15 residues long. Trimming took 3 bases from V and 3 from J; bases not matched to a gene: 6. Here the CDR3 reads CSASDDSGSYNEQFF. The CDR3 DNA is TGCAGTGCTAGTGATGATAGCGGGAGCTACAATGAGCAGTTCTTC.

This clonotype showed up many times. The rearrangement links TRBV5-1 to TRBJ2-7; D unresolved. The CDR3 has 14 residues. Trimming removed 4 bases from V and 2 bases from J, with 13 bases in between. Looked up from germline, CDR1 is SGHRS and CDR2 is YFSETQ. This CDR3 is CASSPTPVPYEQYF. In DNA, the CDR3 is TGCGCCAGCAGCCCGACTCCGGTGCCCTACGAGCAGTACTTC.

This clonotype was counted a few times. This chain connects TRBV5-4 to TRBJ2-7, with D perhaps TRBD1 (5 bases). V lost 9 bases and J 2 bases, leaving 15 bases between the germline ends. This CDR3 is 13 amino acids long. Looked up from germline, CDR1 is SGHNT and CDR2 is YYREEE (reference sequence). The CDR3 bases are TGTGCCATCATGACCCCGGACACCTACGAGCAGTACTTC. Protein product: CAIMTPDTYEQYF.

Many counts were recorded for this clonotype. The J gene is TRBJ2-1, the V gene TRBV20-1, with TRBD2 identical over 11 bases. Looked up from germline, CDR1 is DFQATT and CDR2 is SNEGSKA (reference sequence). The length of the CDR3 is 15 residues. The V and J ends lost 2 bases and 5 bases, in that order; junction bases with no gene match: 5. The CDR3 DNA reads TGCAGTGCTAGAAAGACTAGCGGGAACCACAATGAGCAGTTCTTC. Its protein is CSARKTSGNHNEQFF.

This clonotype was seen ten or more times. The rearrangement joins TRBV4-3 to TRBJ2-7; D is perhaps TRBD1 or TRBD2 (5 bases each). Germline CDR1 and CDR2: LGHNA and YSLEER. Trimming cost V 0 bases and J 5 bases, with 11 bases left between them. The CDR3 totals 14 residues. CDR3 nucleotide sequence: TGCGCCAGCAGCCAAGATTCTCGGGGCCACGAGCAGTACTTC. It codes for CASSQDSRGHEQYF.

This clonotype appeared a few times. The CDR3 nucleotides are TGTGCCAGCAGCCGGGGACTAGGCAATGAGCAGTTCTTC. This translates into CASSRGLGNEQFF. The chain recombines TRBV7-9 with TRBJ2-1, with 8 bases identical to TRBD2. Germline CDR1 SEHNR, CDR2 FQNEAQ (reference sequence). The CDR3 is 13 amino acids. Unmatched junction bases numbered 3, after V lost 5 bases and J lost 6 bases.

The chain is built from TRBV7-2 and TRBJ1-5; unclear D gene. CDR1 and CDR2 (germline): SGHTA, FQGNSA. V lost 5 bases and J lost 2, with 13 bases in between. The CDR3 runs 15 residues. The CDR3 region is CASSTRTAGNQPQHF. The CDR3 region has the DNA TGTGCCAGCAGCACCCGGACGGCCGGCAATCAGCCCCAGCATTTT.

The V gene is TRBV4-2, the J gene TRBJ1-1, with no clear D. Germline values: CDR1 LGHNA, CDR2 YNFKEQ. V lost 1 base and J lost 7, with 4 bases in between. The CDR3 sequence is 11 residues long. CDR3: CASSQGVEAFF. In DNA, the CDR3 is TGTGCCAGCAGCCAAGGGGTTGAAGCTTTCTTT.

The rearrangement uses TRBV20-1 and TRBJ2-2; 7 bases map to TRBD2. V was clipped by 5 bases and J by 8 bases; unmatched bases: 8. The CDR3 consists of 13 residues. Germline CDR1 is DFQATT and CDR2 is SNEGSKA (reference sequence). The DNA for the CDR3 is TGCAGTGCTGGACGGACTAGTCCTGGGGAGCTGTTTTTT. Residues: CSAGRTSPGELFF.

This clonotype was seen a few times. This rearrangement joins TRBV3-1 to TRBJ2-3; 8 positions agree with TRBD2. Germline lookup yields CDR1 LGHDT and CDR2 YNNKEL (reference sequence). The trim removed 0 bases at V and 7 bases at J, leaving 3 bases unmatched. This CDR3 is 14 amino acids long. Here the CDR3 DNA reads TGTGCCAGCAGCCAAGAGCCTAGCGGGTATACGCAGTATTTT. Amino acids: CASSQEPSGYTQYF.

The J gene is TRBJ1-4, the V gene TRBV11-2; possible D gene TRBD1, 6 bases. CDR1 is SGHAT, CDR2 FQNNGV, per germline. V dropped 3 bases and J dropped 1 base, with 9 bases sitting between them. This CDR3 region has 15 residues. The CDR3 protein is CASSLGARTNEKLFF. The CDR3 bases are TGTGCCAGCAGCTTGGGGGCTAGAACTAATGAAAAACTGTTTTTT.

This chain joins TRBV6-1 and TRBJ2-7; 7 bases are shared with TRBD1. J was trimmed by 0 bases and V by 5 bases; bases with no gene match: 1. Germline CDR1 reads MNHNS; CDR2 reads SASEGT. The CDR3 covers 13 residues. The CDR3 loop is CASSRGHSYEQYF. CDR3 sequence (DNA): TGTGCCAGCAGTAGGGGGCACTCCTACGAGCAGTACTTC.

The chain carries TRBV20-1 and TRBJ1-1; D is perhaps TRBD1 (6 bases). The germline gives CDR1 DFQATT, CDR2 SNEGSKA (reference sequence). V shed 3 bases and J shed 2 bases, with 19 bases lying between them. The CDR3 contains 16 residues. CDR3 residues: CSARMSTGPPNTEAFF. In DNA form, the CDR3 reads TGCAGTGCTAGGATGTCTACAGGGCCCCCTAACACTGAAGCTTTCTTT.

The chain carries TRBV4-2 and TRBJ2-7; D might be TRBD1 (6 bases). V was clipped by 2 bases and J by 11 bases, with 16 bases between them. This CDR3 spans 13 amino acids. The germline V gene encodes CDR1 LGHNA and CDR2 YNFKEQ. The CDR3 loop reads CASSQYPDRDEYF. The CDR3 region has the DNA TGTGCCAGCAGCCAATACCCGGACAGAGACGAGTACTTC.